This T cell receptor beta chain stems from a study of cytomegalovirus exposure and HLA in healthy donors. Profiled with immunoSEQ multiplex PCR; TCRdb holds only in-frame clones, not every one. The repertoire holds 200,000 to 250,000 clones, with roughly 87% as singletons. Points on this clone: Its antigen is not identified.

Overall study findings and caveats: Rare TCR sequences predominated, though certain public TCRs were found in many donors. Specificity for CMV antigens was confirmed in vitro for a few of the CMV-associated chains. With high specificity and sensitivity, the classifier reportedly diagnosed cytomegalovirus status.

Specimen: PBMCs. The origin of this receptor is a man between 18 and 35 years old in good health and CMV-seropositive.

The CDR3 loop is CASSRGASWAYEQYF. The CDR3 DNA follows: TGCGCCAGCAGCCGGGGGGCCTCCTGGGCCTACGAGCAGTACTTC. The V and J genes are TRBV5-1 and TRBJ2-7; maybe TRBD2 (7 bases). Trimming took off 4 bases at V and 2 bases at J, with 16 bases between the two ends. This CDR3 comprises 15 residues. The germline V gene has CDR1 SGHRS and CDR2 YFSETQ.